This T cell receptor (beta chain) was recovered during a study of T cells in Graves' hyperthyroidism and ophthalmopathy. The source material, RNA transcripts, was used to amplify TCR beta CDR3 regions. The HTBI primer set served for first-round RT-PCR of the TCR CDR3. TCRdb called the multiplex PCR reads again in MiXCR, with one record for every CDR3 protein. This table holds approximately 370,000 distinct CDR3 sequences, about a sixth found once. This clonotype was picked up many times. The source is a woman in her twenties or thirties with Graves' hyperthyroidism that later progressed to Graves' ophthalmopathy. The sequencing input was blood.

The CDR3 coding sequence is TGCGCCAGCAGCTTGACTAGCGGGAGATTCAACAATGAGCAGTTCTTC. Residues: CASSLTSGRFNNEQFF. This sequence joins TRBV5-1 and TRBJ2-1, with 11 bases fitting TRBD2. Trimming took 1 base from V and 5 from J; bases not matched to a gene: 5. The CDR3 sequence is 16 residues long. Germline V lookup: CDR1 SGHRS, CDR2 YFSETQ.